These 6 T cell receptor beta chains originate from one sample sequenced in a study of CD8 T cells in ankylosing spondylitis. TCRdb itself ran the 5' RACE reads through MiXCR, one entry per CDR3 protein. The sample holds about 200,000 distinct CDR3 sequences; 13% are singletons and the top ten take 16%. The sample was blood, either unsorted or a sorted T cell fraction (not recorded which). These TCRs come from a male donor with ankylosing spondylitis or in good health (not recorded which).

The genes are TRBV9 and TRBJ2-3, with D unclear. The germline V and J ends were trimmed by 0 bases and 4 bases, with 9 bases remaining between them. Germline loops: CDR1 SGDLS, CDR2 YYNGEE. The CDR3 loop spans 14 amino acids. CDR3 sequence: CASSVEMSADTQYF. The DNA of the CDR3 is TGTGCCAGCAGCGTAGAGATGAGCGCAGATACGCAGTATTTT.

This clonotype was seen at least ten times. The chain links TRBV3-1 to TRBJ1-4; D not resolved. Germline CDR1 and CDR2: LGHDT and YNNKEL (reference sequence). The CDR3 totals 16 residues. V lost 0 bases and J lost 2, with 10 bases in between. The CDR3 DNA is TGTGCCAGCAGCCAAGATCCGACGGATACTAATGAAAAACTGTTTTTT. Translating gives CASSQDPTDTNEKLFF.

This chain connects TRBV4-1 to TRBJ1-1; 8 bases agree with TRBD1. CDR3 length equals 15 residues. The germline V gene encodes CDR1 MGHRA and CDR2 YSYEKL. Losses at the gene ends were 2 bases for V and 4 bases for J; bases not matched to a gene: 6. The CDR3 protein is CASSQPQGVGTEAFF. CDR3 DNA sequence: TGCGCCAGCAGCCAACCACAGGGGGTAGGCACTGAAGCTTTCTTT.

The table lists this clonotype with a few counts. The chain recombines TRBV27 with TRBJ2-3; D unresolved. Germline V CDR1 and CDR2: MNHEY, SMNVEV (reference sequence). Trimming shortened V by 2 bases and J by 10 bases, and 19 bases separated the two germline ends. The CDR3 runs to 15 residues. CDR3 sequence (DNA): TGTGCCAGCAGTTTAACCCAATGGGCCCAACCAGCGCAGTATTTT. It is translated as CASSLTQWAQPAQYF.

This clonotype has ten or more counts. The chain has TRBV4-1 and TRBJ2-1; possibly TRBD2 for D (6 bases). Trimming shortened V by 4 bases and J by 0 bases, and 16 bases separated the two germline ends. CDR3 length: 17 residues. In germline, CDR1 is MGHRA, CDR2 YSYEKL. DNA for the CDR3: TGCGCCAGCAGCCTTCGGGGAGCGGGCCCCTCCTACAATGAGCAGTTCTTC. It codes for CASSLRGAGPSYNEQFF.

This clonotype has a handful of counts. The chain has TRBV3-1 and TRBJ2-7; TRBD2 is a possible D gene (6 bases). The CDR3 covers 17 residues. V lost 1 base and J 5 bases, leaving 21 bases between the germline ends. From germline, CDR1 is LGHDT and CDR2 YNNKEL (reference sequence). CDR3 DNA sequence: TGTGCCAGCAGCCAAGGGTCGGCGACCCCACTAGCCCACGAGCAGTACTTC. Protein product: CASSQGSATPLAHEQYF.